The 2 T cell receptor beta chains presented below share a single source sample, sequenced in a study of long-term antiretroviral therapy in people with HIV. A v3.0 immunoSEQ assay was performed at survey level. Assay used: immunoSEQ multiplex PCR; TCRdb lists only in-frame clones, some missing. The data hold 20,000 to 25,000 clones, with 65% to 85% observed a single time. Sequences were derived from unsorted PBMCs, sampled 1.5 years after starting antiretroviral therapy. These receptors all come from a man aged 30 to 45 with HIV.

The chain links TRBV6-6 to TRBJ1-2; 7 bases line up with TRBD1. CDR3 size: 13 residues. CDR1 MNHNY and CDR2 SVGAGI come from the germline V gene (reference sequence). The V segment lost 7 bases and the J segment 4 bases; nucleotides outside the gene matches: 6. The CDR3 sequence: CASMGDSFYGYTF. The CDR3 DNA sequence: TGTGCCAGCATGGGGGACAGTTTCTATGGCTACACCTTC.

The gene calls are TRBV5-4 and TRBJ2-5; 14 bases are a match to TRBD2. The CDR3 runs to 15 residues. Trimming at V came to 0 bases and at J to 6 bases, leaving 1 base not matched to a gene. CDR1 is SGHNT and CDR2 is YYREEE in the germline V gene (reference sequence). The CDR3, as DNA: TGTGCCAGCAGCTTGGGACTAGCGGGAGGGAAGACCCAGTACTTC. Translated, it gives CASSLGLAGGKTQYF.